This T cell receptor beta chain derives from a study of cytomegalovirus exposure and HLA in healthy donors. The study, taken as a whole, reports: Sequencing had likely introduced a cluster of highly shared sequence variants as an artifact.

The ends lost 0 bases at V and 4 bases at J; junction bases unmatched: 12. The CDR3 totals 20 residues. The germline V gene has CDR1 ENHRY and CDR2 SYGVKD. The PCR ran on 60 Vbeta and 13 Jbeta primers. Method: immunoSEQ multiplex PCR; TCRdb's copy keeps in-frame clones and lacks some. The repertoire table contains under 200,000 clones. In regard to this clone: Antigen: not known.

The source is a man in his thirties or forties in good health and CMV-seronegative. Material for sequencing was PBMCs. The chain couples TRBV10-3 to TRBJ2-3, with TRBD2 matching over 14 bases. The CDR3 loop is CAISESMGLAGARPADTQYF. The CDR3 DNA reads as TGTGCCATCAGTGAGTCGATGGGACTAGCGGGGGCCCGGCCGGCAGATACGCAGTATTTT.